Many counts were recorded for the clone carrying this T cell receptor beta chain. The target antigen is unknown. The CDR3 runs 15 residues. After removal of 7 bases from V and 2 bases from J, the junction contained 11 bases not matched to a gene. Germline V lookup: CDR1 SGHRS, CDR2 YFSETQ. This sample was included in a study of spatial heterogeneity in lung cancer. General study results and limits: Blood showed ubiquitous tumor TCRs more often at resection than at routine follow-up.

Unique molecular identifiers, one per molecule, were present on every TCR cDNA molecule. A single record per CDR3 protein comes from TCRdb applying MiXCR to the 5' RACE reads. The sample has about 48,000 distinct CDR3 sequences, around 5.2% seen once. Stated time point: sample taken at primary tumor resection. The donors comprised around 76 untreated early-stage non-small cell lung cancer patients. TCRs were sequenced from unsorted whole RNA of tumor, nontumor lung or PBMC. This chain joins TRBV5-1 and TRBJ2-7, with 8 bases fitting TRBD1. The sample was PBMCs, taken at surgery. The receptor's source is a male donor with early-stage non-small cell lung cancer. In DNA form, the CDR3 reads TGCGCCAGCCAAGTTCAGCCGGGACAGGCCTACGAGCAGTACTTC. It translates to CASQVQPGQAYEQYF.